This TCR beta chain was captured by sequencing in a study of T cell changes during pregnancy in multiple sclerosis. The data were produced by immunoSEQ multiplex PCR, yet TCRdb's version contains in-frame clones alone and is incomplete. The sample shows fewer than 55,000 clones, roughly 91% of them seen only once. CDR3 length: 19 residues. V lost 2 bases, J lost 2 bases, and 23 bases lay in between. Germline assignment: CDR1 SGHDT and CDR2 YYEEEE. This chain joins TRBV5-6 and TRBJ2-1; D might be TRBD1 (6 bases). This clonotype was sampled from a female donor with multiple sclerosis, enrolled in a pregnancy study. Sample: CD4+ T cells from peripheral blood mononuclear cells, taken in the third trimester of pregnancy. The CDR3 here is CASSLVGRGSLAAYNEQFF. The CDR3 bases are TGTGCCAGCAGCTTAGTTGGTAGGGGGTCGTTGGCCGCCTACAATGAGCAGTTCTTC.